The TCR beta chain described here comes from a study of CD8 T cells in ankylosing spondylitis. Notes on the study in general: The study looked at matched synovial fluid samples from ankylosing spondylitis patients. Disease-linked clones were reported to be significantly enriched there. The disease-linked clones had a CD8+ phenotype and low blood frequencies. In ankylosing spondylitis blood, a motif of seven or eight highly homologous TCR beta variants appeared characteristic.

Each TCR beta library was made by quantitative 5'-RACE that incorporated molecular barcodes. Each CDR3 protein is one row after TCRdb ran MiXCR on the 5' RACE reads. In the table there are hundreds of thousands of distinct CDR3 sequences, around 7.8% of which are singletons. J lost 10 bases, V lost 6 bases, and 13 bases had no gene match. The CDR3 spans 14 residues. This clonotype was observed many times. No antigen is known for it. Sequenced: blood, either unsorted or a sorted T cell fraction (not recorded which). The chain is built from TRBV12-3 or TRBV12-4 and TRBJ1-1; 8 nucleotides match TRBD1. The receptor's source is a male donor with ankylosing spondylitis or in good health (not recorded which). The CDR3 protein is CASRGTDRAFGAFF. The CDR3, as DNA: TGTGCCAGCAGGGGTACGGACAGGGCGTTTGGAGCTTTCTTT.